This T cell receptor (beta chain) is from a study of cytomegalovirus exposure and HLA in healthy donors. Germline V CDR1 and CDR2: PRHDT, FYEKMQ (reference sequence). The CDR3 is 13 amino acids. Trimming pared 6 bases from V and 4 bases from J, leaving 12 bases between. Data came from immunoSEQ multiplex PCR; TCRdb stores just in-frame clones and leaves some out. Of about 120,000 clones in the sample, 80% to 90% are singletons; the top ten hold about 1.1%. This sequence originates from a woman under 30 in good health and CMV-seronegative. The chain combines TRBV13 with TRBJ1-2; D call uncertain. Sequenced sample: PBMCs. CDR3 in DNA: TGTGCCAGCAGACAACAGAAGTTCTATGGCTACACCTTC. This sequence encodes CASRQQKFYGYTF.